The rows below give T cell receptor beta chains drawn from one sample of a study of blood T cell repertoires in COVID-19. The table came from immunoSEQ multiplex PCR; TCRdb's copy has only in-frame clones and leaves some out. The sample lists tens of thousands of clones, 70% to 90% occurring once. Sequencing input: peripheral blood. The receptors were gathered from a woman at least 80 years old with acute or convalescent COVID-19. CDR3s include the opening cysteine and the closing phenylalanine or tryptophan. D genes are given only for firm matches. Clone size is shown for a subset of rows, as once, few, many or a class of expanded clone.

v_gene	j_gene	abundance	d_gene	CDR3nt	CDR3aa
TRBV6-5	TRBJ1-6	once	TRBD1	TGTGCCAGCAGTTATGCCCTGACAGGGACCAATTCACCCCTCCACTTT	CASSYALTGTNSPLHF
TRBV27	TRBJ2-5	NA	TRBD1	TGTGCCAGCAGTAGGACAGGGCCAAGAGAGACCCAGTACTTC	CASSRTGPRETQYF
TRBV27	TRBJ2-1	NA	NA	TGTGCCAGCAGTTCTGCCGGGAGCAGGTACAATGAGCAGTTCTTC	CASSSAGSRYNEQFF
TRBV28	TRBJ1-5	once	NA	TGTGCCAGCAGTTTATGGGGGGGAATGGGCAATCAGCCCCAGCATTTT	CASSLWGGMGNQPQHF
TRBV24-1	TRBJ1-5	NA	TRBD1	TGTGCCACCAGTGCCGGGACAGGGATAGATCAGCCCCAGCATTTT	CATSAGTGIDQPQHF
TRBV18	TRBJ2-5	NA	NA	TGTGCCAGCTCACCAGAGGGTGAGACCCAGTACTTC	CASSPEGETQYF
TRBV30	TRBJ1-5	NA	NA	TGTGCCGCCTCAGGGGATTATAGCAATCAGCCCCAGCATTTT	CAASGDYSNQPQHF
TRBV7-9	TRBJ1-6	NA	TRBD1	TGTGCCAGCAGCGGGGACAGGGTTGATTCACCCCTCCACTTT	CASSGDRVDSPLHF
TRBV7-9	TRBJ2-5	once	NA	TGTGCCAGCAGCCTCGAGACCCAGTACTTC	CASSLETQYF
TRBV5-1	TRBJ2-5	once	TRBD2	TGCGCCAGCACCGAGGGGGTCAGCGGGGGTACTGGGGAGACCCAGTACTTC	CASTEGVSGGTGETQYF
TRBV7-6	TRBJ1-2	NA	NA	TGTGCCAGCAGCTCCTTTAACTATGGCTACACCTTC	CASSSFNYGYTF
TRBV3-1/TRBV3-2	TRBJ2-1	NA	TRBD2	TGTGCCAGCAGCCCTAGAGGACTAGCGGGAGGAGGGGGTGAGCAGTTCTTC	CASSPRGLAGGGGEQFF
TRBV18	TRBJ1-2	NA	NA	TGTGCCAGCTCACCACTCGAGGGCGACGGCTACACCTTC	CASSPLEGDGYTF
TRBV5-1	TRBJ1-1	NA	NA	TGCGCCAGCAGCTTGGCCCTCACAGGGTCGGGGACTGAAGCTTTCTTT	CASSLALTGSGTEAFF
TRBV30	TRBJ1-2	NA	NA	TGTGCCTCGAACGGGTTACACTATGGCTACACCTTC	CASNGLHYGYTF
TRBV12-3/TRBV12-4	TRBJ2-5	once	NA	TGTGCCAGCAGTTTTCTTCTCCGGGAGACCCAGTACTTC	CASSFLLRETQYF
TRBV7-9	TRBJ1-1	NA	NA	TGTGCCAGCAGCTTAGGAACGAGGATAGGAGCTTTCTTT	CASSLGTRIGAFF
TRBV27	TRBJ1-2	once	TRBD1	TGTGCCAGCAGTTTATCGATAGGGACAGACATGAACTATGGCTACACCTTC	CASSLSIGTDMNYGYTF
TRBV11-2	TRBJ2-5	NA	NA	TGTGCCAGCAGCTTAGACAGGCGAGAGACCCAGTACTTC	CASSLDRRETQYF
TRBV4-1	TRBJ2-7	NA	TRBD2	TGCGCCAGCAGCCAAGATTCCCTAGCGGAAAAGCCCTCCTACGAGCAGTACTTC	CASSQDSLAEKPSYEQYF